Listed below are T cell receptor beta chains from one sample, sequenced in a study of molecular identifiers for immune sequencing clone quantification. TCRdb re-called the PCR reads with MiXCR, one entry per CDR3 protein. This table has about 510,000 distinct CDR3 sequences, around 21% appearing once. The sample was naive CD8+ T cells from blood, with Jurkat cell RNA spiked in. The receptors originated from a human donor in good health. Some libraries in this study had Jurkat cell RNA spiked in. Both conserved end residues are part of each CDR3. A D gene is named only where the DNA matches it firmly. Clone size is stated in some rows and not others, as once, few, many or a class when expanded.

CSARTGGSYEQYF | TGCAGTGCGCGGACAGGGGGGTCCTACGAGCAGTACTTC | TRBJ2-7 | TRBD1 | TRBV20-1 | many
CASSFSGTMTNSNQPQHF | TGTGCCAGCAGCTTCTCCGGGACCATGACAAATAGCAATCAGCCCCAGCATTTT | TRBJ1-5 | . | TRBV6-2/TRBV6-3 | many
CASSPVDANTGELFF | TGTGCCAGCAGCCCCGTTGACGCGAACACCGGGGAGCTGTTTTTT | TRBJ2-2 | . | TRBV7-3 | .
CASSQENRGAGYTF | TGTGCCAGCAGCCAAGAGAATCGAGGGGCAGGCTACACCTTC | TRBJ1-2 | . | TRBV4-2 | few
CASNLDTGSAEQYF | TGTGCCAGCAACCTCGACACGGGTTCCGCCGAGCAGTACTTC | TRBJ2-7 | . | TRBV2 | many
CASSQDTSNQPQHF | TGTGCCAGCAGCCAGGACACTAGCAATCAGCCCCAGCATTTT | TRBJ1-5 | . | TRBV4-3 | many
CATSPGAYNEQFF | TGTGCCACCTCTCCGGGGGCGTACAATGAGCAGTTCTTC | TRBJ2-1 | . | TRBV6-6 | .
CASSTRTPTDTQYF | TGTGCCAGCAGCACCAGGACCCCCACAGATACGCAGTATTTT | TRBJ2-3 | . | TRBV7-9 | many
CASSFKISGNTIYF | TGTGCCAGCAGTTTTAAAATCTCTGGAAACACCATATATTTT | TRBJ1-3 | . | TRBV6-5 | .
CASSLGGGTGELFF | TGTGCCAGCAGCTTGGGGGGTGGCACCGGGGAGCTGTTTTTT | TRBJ2-2 | . | TRBV7-2 | many
CASSFGRDYDTDTQYF | TGTGCCAGCAGCTTCGGCCGGGACTATGACACAGATACGCAGTATTTT | TRBJ2-3 | TRBD2 | TRBV11-2 | many
CASSLRGQAHNQPQHF | TGTGCCAGCAGTTTAAGAGGCCAGGCCCACAATCAGCCCCAGCATTTT | TRBJ1-5 | . | TRBV28 | .
CASSPETYGYTF | TGTGCCAGCTCACCAGAGACCTATGGCTACACCTTC | TRBJ1-2 | . | TRBV18 | .
CASSFERGMESYEQYF | TGTGCCAGCAGTTTTGAGAGGGGCATGGAGTCCTACGAGCAGTACTTC | TRBJ2-7 | . | TRBV28 | .
CASSPLAGLAKNIQYF | TGTGCCAGCAGCCCCCTAGCGGGTCTAGCCAAAAACATTCAGTACTTC | TRBJ2-4 | TRBD2 | TRBV6-5 | many
CAISEEQVQEEAQYF | TGTGCCATCAGTGAGGAGCAAGTACAAGAGGAGGCCCAGTACTTC | TRBJ2-5 | . | TRBV10-3 | many
CATSSSPGGERDTQYF | TGTGCCACCAGCAGTTCTCCCGGGGGCGAAAGGGATACGCAGTATTTT | TRBJ2-3 | . | TRBV15 | .
CASRSGTRLLNTGELFF | TGTGCCAGTAGATCTGGGACACGGCTCTTAAACACCGGGGAGCTGTTTTTT | TRBJ2-2 | . | TRBV19 | many
CASSPERGYQEQYF | TGTGCCAGCAGCCCCGAGAGGGGGTACCAGGAGCAGTACTTC | TRBJ2-7 | . | TRBV5-6 | few
CSTRDTSPFAYEQYF | TGCAGTACTAGAGATACTAGCCCGTTTGCTTACGAGCAGTACTTC | TRBJ2-7 | . | TRBV20-1 | .
CASRPGLAGPDTQYF | TGTGCCAGTAGACCGGGACTAGCGGGCCCAGATACGCAGTATTTT | TRBJ2-3 | TRBD2 | TRBV19 | few
CASQSIWDRETDTQYF | TGTGCCAGCCAATCAATCTGGGACAGGGAAACAGATACGCAGTATTTT | TRBJ2-3 | TRBD1 | TRBV27 | many
CASSGLHRNEQFF | TGTGCCAGTAGTGGCCTGCATCGGAATGAGCAGTTCTTC | TRBJ2-1 | . | TRBV19 | few